Listed below are T cell receptor beta chains from one sample, sequenced in a study of identical twins. TCRdb re-called the 5' RACE reads through MiXCR, storing one row per CDR3 protein. The sample comprises hundreds of thousands of distinct CDR3 sequences, under 8.5% of which are singletons, and around 1.6% rests with the top ten. This same sample was also taken into another study, of yellow fever vaccine responses in identical twins.

Sequences were obtained from PBMCs. All receptors derive from a woman younger than 35 in good health. Both conserved end residues are part of each CDR3. Fields, in order: J gene, clone size, D gene, V gene, CDR3 protein, CDR3 DNA. The D gene is left open where the match is weak. Rows give clone size only sometimes, using once, few, many, or a class for an expanded clone.

TRBJ2-5	NA	NA	TRBV20-1	CSAPTAETQYF	TGCAGTGCACCGACAGCAGAGACCCAGTACTTC
TRBJ1-1	few	TRBD1	TRBV7-9	CASSQIPGTGPNTEAFF	TGTGCCAGCAGCCAAATACCGGGGACAGGGCCAAACACTGAAGCTTTCTTT
TRBJ2-5	many	TRBD2	TRBV29-1	CSVEDTVIRTPLAEGETQYF	TGCAGCGTTGAAGATACCGTAATAAGGACACCTCTAGCGGAGGGAGAGACCCAGTACTTC
TRBJ2-1	many	TRBD2	TRBV5-1	CASSLDSQREGQGEQFF	TGCGCCAGCAGCTTGGATTCTCAGCGGGAGGGCCAGGGTGAGCAGTTCTTC
TRBJ2-5	few	TRBD1	TRBV2	CASSGGQGTETQYF	TGTGCCAGCAGTGGCGGACAGGGGACGGAGACCCAGTACTTC
TRBJ2-5	NA	NA	TRBV15	CATSTTQETQYF	TGTGCCACCAGCACAACTCAAGAGACCCAGTACTTC
TRBJ1-6	many	NA	TRBV5-1	CASRRSTDSPLHF	TGCGCCAGCCGCAGGTCCACGGATTCACCCCTCCACTTT
TRBJ1-1	NA	NA	TRBV21-1	CASSKPPTGGLTEAFF	TGTGCCAGCAGCAAACCCCCTACAGGGGGCTTAACTGAAGCTTTCTTT
TRBJ1-1	NA	NA	TRBV21-1	CASSKQRTEAFF	TGTGCCAGCAGCAAACAGAGAACTGAAGCTTTCTTT
TRBJ2-1	many	TRBD2	TRBV12-3/TRBV12-4	CASSPAGLATYNEQFF	TGTGCCAGCAGTCCAGCGGGACTAGCAACCTACAATGAGCAGTTCTTC
TRBJ1-5	few	NA	TRBV12-3/TRBV12-4	CASSLVATAQPQHF	TGTGCCAGCAGTTTGGTGGCCACGGCTCAGCCCCAGCATTTT
TRBJ2-3	few	NA	TRBV5-1	CASSLQTGSTDTQYF	TGCGCCAGCAGCTTACAAACAGGGAGCACAGATACGCAGTATTTT
TRBJ2-3	many	NA	TRBV20-1	CSATSLIGRDTQYF	TGCAGTGCTACTAGCCTCATTGGACGGGATACGCAGTATTTT
TRBJ2-5	NA	TRBD2	TRBV28	CASSLPPGLGETQYF	TGTGCCAGCAGTTTACCCCCGGGACTAGGCGAGACCCAGTACTTC
TRBJ1-5	NA	NA	TRBV6-5	CASSYGTGSGQPQHF	TGTGCCAGCAGTTACGGAACAGGGTCAGGGCAGCCCCAGCATTTT
TRBJ2-7	few	NA	TRBV20-1	CSARDLSRGYEQYF	TGCAGTGCTAGAGATCTTTCCAGGGGCTACGAGCAGTACTTC
TRBJ2-2	few	NA	TRBV2	CASIKRGSRNTGELFF	TGTGCCAGCATCAAACGGGGTAGCCGGAACACCGGGGAGCTGTTTTTT
TRBJ2-2	many	NA	TRBV28	CASRQTGELFF	TGTGCCAGCCGGCAAACCGGGGAGCTGTTTTTT
TRBJ2-2	NA	TRBD2	TRBV9	CASSVGSGLAGATGELFF	TGTGCCAGCAGCGTAGGGTCGGGGCTAGCGGGAGCGACCGGGGAGCTGTTTTTT
TRBJ2-1	NA	TRBD2	TRBV20-1	CSAIRTSNNEQFF	TGCAGTGCCATACGGACTAGTAACAATGAGCAGTTCTTC
TRBJ2-1	NA	TRBD1	TRBV3-1	CASSPHRPGQGFNEQFF	TGTGCCAGCAGCCCCCATAGACCGGGACAGGGGTTTAATGAGCAGTTCTTC
TRBJ1-2	NA	NA	TRBV5-6	CASGRGLHGYTF	TGTGCCAGCGGCCGCGGGCTCCACGGCTACACCTTC
TRBJ1-2	NA	NA	TRBV6-5	CASSYSTGRIYGYTF	TGTGCCAGCAGTTACTCGACTGGAAGGATCTATGGCTACACCTTC
TRBJ2-1	NA	TRBD1	TRBV20-1	CSATGTVYNEQFF	TGCAGTGCCACCGGGACAGTCTACAATGAGCAGTTCTTC
TRBJ1-4	NA	TRBD1	TRBV6-5	CASSYSAGGGEKLFF	TGTGCCAGCAGTTACTCGGCAGGGGGGGGTGAAAAACTGTTTTTT
TRBJ2-2	NA	TRBD2	TRBV20-1	CSARLSGRNTGELFF	TGCAGTGCTAGACTTAGCGGGCGGAACACCGGGGAGCTGTTTTTT
TRBJ1-3	NA	NA	TRBV20-1	CSARVPTGPISGNTIYF	TGCAGTGCTAGAGTTCCGACAGGCCCTATCTCTGGAAACACCATATATTTT
TRBJ2-1	many	TRBD1	TRBV4-1	CASSQDRQGWNEQFF	TGCGCCAGCAGCCAAGATAGACAGGGCTGGAATGAGCAGTTCTTC
TRBJ2-1	NA	TRBD2	TRBV7-8	CASSPVASGSYEQFF	TGTGCCAGCAGCCCCGTTGCTAGCGGGAGTTATGAGCAGTTCTTC
TRBJ2-5	few	TRBD2	TRBV4-1	CASSRDPGLAAMGETQYF	TGCGCCAGCAGCCGAGATCCGGGACTAGCGGCCATGGGAGAGACCCAGTACTTC
TRBJ2-5	few	NA	TRBV19	CASSSRESTQYF	TGTGCCAGTAGTAGCCGCGAATCGACCCAGTACTTC
TRBJ2-3	NA	NA	TRBV4-1	CASSQGTPRTDTQYF	TGCGCCAGCAGCCAAGGGACGCCCCGCACAGATACGCAGTATTTT
TRBJ2-7	NA	NA	TRBV25-1	CASSDMGYSSSYEQYF	TGTGCCAGCAGTGATATGGGCTATTCGAGCTCCTACGAGCAGTACTTC
TRBJ2-3	NA	NA	TRBV10-3	CAISEMAGDTQYF	TGTGCCATCAGTGAGATGGCGGGAGATACGCAGTATTTT
TRBJ1-1	many	NA	TRBV5-1	CASSFRDGNTEAFF	TGCGCCAGCAGCTTCCGGGACGGGAACACTGAAGCTTTCTTT
TRBJ2-1	NA	NA	TRBV9	CASSGGLRSSYNEQFF	TGTGCCAGCAGCGGGGGACTGCGAAGCTCCTACAATGAGCAGTTCTTC
TRBJ2-5	many	TRBD2	TRBV12-3/TRBV12-4	CASSPTGGPQETQYF	TGTGCCAGCAGTCCTACGGGGGGGCCCCAAGAGACCCAGTACTTC
TRBJ2-3	few	TRBD1	TRBV18	CASSQRPRQGRADTQYF	TGTGCCAGCTCACAACGCCCCAGACAGGGAAGGGCAGATACGCAGTATTTT
TRBJ2-1	NA	NA	TRBV5-1	CASSLAPQGLLGGYSYNEQFF	TGCGCCAGCAGCTTGGCCCCGCAGGGGCTTTTGGGTGGTTACTCCTACAATGAGCAGTTCTTC
TRBJ2-1	NA	NA	TRBV7-9	CASHQVGHNEQFF	TGTGCCAGCCACCAAGTCGGCCACAATGAGCAGTTCTTC
TRBJ2-1	many	TRBD1	TRBV20-1	CSALNPGTGIPNEQFF	TGCAGTGCTCTCAACCCAGGGACAGGGATTCCAAATGAGCAGTTCTTC
TRBJ2-3	many	TRBD2	TRBV25-1	CASSPRGGLAIDTQYF	TGTGCCAGCAGTCCCCGCGGGGGACTAGCGATAGATACGCAGTATTTT